The 10 T cell receptor beta chains below were found in one sample sequenced in a study of T cell responses to AZD1222 COVID-19 vaccine. Only in-frame clones appear in the TCRdb table, and some are missing; sequencing was by immunoSEQ multiplex PCR. The sample has 65,000 to 95,000 clones, around 85% seen once; the top ten hold more than 9%. The sequencing here drew on peripheral blood, taken 28 days after the second AZD1222 dose. The origin of the receptors is an adult who received the AZD1222 COVID-19 vaccine.

This chain connects TRBV28 to TRBJ1-6, with no clear D. The CDR3 extends over 14 amino acids. Germline CDR1 and CDR2: MDHEN and SYDVKM. V lost 8 bases, J lost 8 bases, and 16 bases lay in between. The CDR3 sequence is CASPGQEEYSPLHF. The CDR3 DNA sequence: TGTGCCAGCCCTGGTCAGGAGGAATATTCACCCCTCCACTTT.

The CDR3 nucleotides read TGTGCCAGTAGTATACTGGACAGCAATCAGCCCCAGCATTTT. It yields the protein CASSILDSNQPQHF. The chain couples TRBV19 to TRBJ1-5; D unresolved. This CDR3 has 14 residues. V lost 2 bases and J 1 base, leaving 6 bases between the germline ends. Per germline, CDR1 LNHDA and CDR2 SQIVND (reference sequence). Full variable domain (remainder filled in from reference TRBV19 and TRBJ1-5): DGGITQSPKYLFRKEGQNVTLSCEQNLNHDAMYWYRQDPGQGLRLIYYSQIVNDFQKGDIAEGYSVSREKKESFPLTVTSAQKNPTAFYLCASSILDSNQPQHFGDGTRLSIL.

This chain uses TRBV5-6 with TRBJ1-1; D uncertain. CDR1 and CDR2 from the germline V gene are SGHDT and YYEEEE. The CDR3 is made up of 17 amino acids. Trimming stripped 2 bases from V and 3 bases from J, with 20 bases between. The CDR3 reads CASSFNAQLGGYTEAFF. The CDR3 DNA is TGTGCCAGCAGCTTTAACGCGCAGTTGGGAGGATACACTGAAGCTTTCTTT.

A few counts support this clone. The chain joins TRBV7-9 to TRBJ1-6; D is uncertain. Germline loops: CDR1 SEHNR, CDR2 FQNEAQ (reference sequence). This CDR3 spans 16 amino acids. V gave up 0 bases and J gave up 5 bases, with 11 bases separating them. CDR3 region: CASSLATGVDNSPLHF. The CDR3 DNA sequence: TGTGCCAGCAGCTTAGCGACCGGAGTAGATAATTCACCCCTCCACTTT.

The chain uses TRBV29-1 and TRBJ2-5; weak D call: TRBD2 (5 bases). V was clipped by 0 bases and J by 5 bases, with 19 bases between them. The length of the CDR3 is 16 residues. Germline V gene data show CDR1 as SQVTM and CDR2 as ANQGSEA. The CDR3 DNA follows: TGCAGCGTTGAAGAGTGGGAGCGGCCCTCGGGGGAGACCCAGTACTTC. This encodes CSVEEWERPSGETQYF.

This clone was picked up a small number of times. V usage is TRBV28 and J usage is TRBJ1-1; a possible D gene is TRBD1 (6 bases). CDR3 length: 15 residues. CDR1 and CDR2 (germline): MDHEN, SYDVKM. The V gene lost 6 bases and the J gene lost 5 bases, with 19 bases spanning the gap. The CDR3 is CASSPARGAGTEAFF. The CDR3 DNA reads TGTGCCAGCAGCCCAGCGAGGGGGGCAGGGACTGAAGCTTTCTTT.

The chain uses TRBV14 and TRBJ1-2, with D hard to call. Germline CDR1 reads SGHDN; CDR2 reads FVKESK. The CDR3 spans 11 residues. V was shortened by 4 bases and J by 7 bases, with 7 bases between the two germline ends. CDR3 DNA sequence: TGTGCCAGCAGCCCCCAAGGTGGCTACACCTTC. Its protein product is CASSPQGGYTF.

The rearrangement joins TRBV5-4 to TRBJ2-3, with D possibly TRBD2 on 6 matching bases. Germline values: CDR1 SGHNT, CDR2 YYREEE (reference sequence). Trimming pared 4 bases from V and 0 bases from J, leaving 15 bases between. The CDR3 consists of 16 residues. CDR3 nucleotide sequence: TGTGCCAGCAGCCCCGGCGGGGCTTCTAGCACAGATACGCAGTATTTT. Its translation is CASSPGGASSTDTQYF.

CDR3 residues: CASSLTGRVETQYF. The CDR3 DNA sequence: TGTGCCAGCAGCTTAACAGGGCGTGTAGAGACCCAGTACTTC. The chain has TRBV7-3 and TRBJ2-5; no definite D call. The CDR3 sequence is 14 residues long. V lost 0 bases to trimming and J lost 4 bases, with 9 bases between them. The V gene's germline CDR1 is SGHTA and CDR2 FQGTGA.

The gene calls are TRBV12-3 or TRBV12-4 and TRBJ1-4, with D unresolved. The CDR3 has 13 residues. V was shortened by 1 base and J by 7 bases, with 7 bases between the two germline ends. The CDR3 DNA reads TGTGCCAGCAGTTTAGGCGGTGGTGAAAAACTGTTTTTT. This encodes CASSLGGGEKLFF.